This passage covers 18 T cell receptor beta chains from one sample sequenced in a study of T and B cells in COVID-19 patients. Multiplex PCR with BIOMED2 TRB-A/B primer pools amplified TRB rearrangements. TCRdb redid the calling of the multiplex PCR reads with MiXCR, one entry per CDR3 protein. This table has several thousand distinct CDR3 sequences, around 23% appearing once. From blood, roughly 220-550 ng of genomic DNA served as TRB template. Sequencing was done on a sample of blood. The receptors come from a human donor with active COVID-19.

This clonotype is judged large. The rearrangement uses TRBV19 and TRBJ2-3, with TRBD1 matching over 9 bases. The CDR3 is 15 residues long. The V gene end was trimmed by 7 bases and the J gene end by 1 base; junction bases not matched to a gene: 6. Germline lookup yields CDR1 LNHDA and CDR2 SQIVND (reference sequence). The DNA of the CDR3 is TGTGCCAGTACTGACAGGGGGGGAGGCACAGATACGCAGTATTTT. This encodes CASTDRGGGTDTQYF.

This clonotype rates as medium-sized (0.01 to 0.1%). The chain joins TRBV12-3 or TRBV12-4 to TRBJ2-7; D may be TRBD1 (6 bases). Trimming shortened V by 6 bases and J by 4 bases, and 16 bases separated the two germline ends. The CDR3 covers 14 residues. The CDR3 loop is CASSATGSLYEQYF. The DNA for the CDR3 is TGTGCCAGCAGCGCCACAGGGTCCCTGTACGAGCAGTACTTC.

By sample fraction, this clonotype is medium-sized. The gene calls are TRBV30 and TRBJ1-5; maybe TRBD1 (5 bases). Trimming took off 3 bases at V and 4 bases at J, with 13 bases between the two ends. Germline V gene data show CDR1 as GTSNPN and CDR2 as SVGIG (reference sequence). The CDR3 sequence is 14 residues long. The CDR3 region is CAWSLLAGNQPQHF. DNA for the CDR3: TGTGCCTGGAGCCTTTTAGCAGGGAATCAGCCCCAGCATTTT.

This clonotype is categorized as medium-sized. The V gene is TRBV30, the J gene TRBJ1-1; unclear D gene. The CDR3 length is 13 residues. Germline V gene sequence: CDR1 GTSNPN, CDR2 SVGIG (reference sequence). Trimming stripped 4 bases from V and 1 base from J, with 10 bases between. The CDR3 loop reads CAWKTTENTEAFF. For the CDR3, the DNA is TGTGCCTGGAAGACCACGGAGAACACTGAAGCTTTCTTT.

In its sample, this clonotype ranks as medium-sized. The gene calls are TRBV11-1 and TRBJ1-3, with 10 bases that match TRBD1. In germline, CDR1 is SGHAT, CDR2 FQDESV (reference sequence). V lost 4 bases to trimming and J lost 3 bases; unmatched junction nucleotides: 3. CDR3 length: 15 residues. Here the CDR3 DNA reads TGTGCCAGCAGCTCCGGACAGGGGGATGGAAACACCATATATTTT. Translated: CASSSGQGDGNTIYF.

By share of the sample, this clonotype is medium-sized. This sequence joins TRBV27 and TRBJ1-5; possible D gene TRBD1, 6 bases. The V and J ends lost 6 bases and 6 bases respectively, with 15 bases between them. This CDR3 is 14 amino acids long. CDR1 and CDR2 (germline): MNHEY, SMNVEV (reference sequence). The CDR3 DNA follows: TGTGCCAGCAGCCAAGCCGGGGGGCGTCAGCCCCAGCATTTT. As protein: CASSQAGGRQPQHF.

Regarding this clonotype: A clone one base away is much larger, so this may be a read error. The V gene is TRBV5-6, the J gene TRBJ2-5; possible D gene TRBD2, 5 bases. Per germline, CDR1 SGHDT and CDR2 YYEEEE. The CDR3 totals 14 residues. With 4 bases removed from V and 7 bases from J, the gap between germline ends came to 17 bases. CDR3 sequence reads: CASSHNEMGRTQYF. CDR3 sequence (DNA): TGTGCCAGCAGCCACAATGAGATGGGGAGGACCCAGTACTTC. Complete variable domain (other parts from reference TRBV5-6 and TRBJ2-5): DAGVTQSPTHLIKTRGQQVTLRCSPKSGHDTVSWYQQALGQGPQFIFQYYEEEERQRGNFPDRFSGHQFPNYSSELNVNALLLGDSALYLCASSHNEMGRTQYFGPGTRLLVL.

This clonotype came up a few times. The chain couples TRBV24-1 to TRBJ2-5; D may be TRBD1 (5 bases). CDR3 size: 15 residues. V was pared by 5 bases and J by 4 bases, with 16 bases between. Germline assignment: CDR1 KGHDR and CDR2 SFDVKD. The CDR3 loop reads CATSVSAPRGETQYF. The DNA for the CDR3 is TGTGCCACCAGTGTCTCAGCGCCAAGGGGAGAGACCCAGTACTTC.

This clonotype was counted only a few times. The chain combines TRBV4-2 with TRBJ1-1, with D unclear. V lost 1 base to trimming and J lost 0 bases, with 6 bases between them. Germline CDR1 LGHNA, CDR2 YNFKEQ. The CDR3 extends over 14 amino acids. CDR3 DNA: TGTGCCAGCAGCCAAGGGCCTCTGAACACTGAAGCTTTCTTT. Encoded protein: CASSQGPLNTEAFF.

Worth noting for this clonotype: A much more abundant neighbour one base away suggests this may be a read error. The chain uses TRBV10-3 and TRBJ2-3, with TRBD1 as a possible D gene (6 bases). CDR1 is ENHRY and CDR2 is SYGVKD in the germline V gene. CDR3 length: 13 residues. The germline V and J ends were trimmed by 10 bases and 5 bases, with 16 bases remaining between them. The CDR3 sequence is CATSDSGQDTQYF. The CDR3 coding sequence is TGTGCCACCTCGGACAGTGGGCAAGATACGCAGTATTTT.

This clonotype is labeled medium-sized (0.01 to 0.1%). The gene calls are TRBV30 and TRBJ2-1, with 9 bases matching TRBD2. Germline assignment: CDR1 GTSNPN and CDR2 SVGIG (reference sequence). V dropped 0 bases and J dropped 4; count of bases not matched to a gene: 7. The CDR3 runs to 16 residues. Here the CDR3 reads CAWSVRETSGYNEQFF. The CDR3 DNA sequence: TGTGCCTGGAGTGTTAGGGAGACTAGCGGTTACAATGAGCAGTTCTTC.

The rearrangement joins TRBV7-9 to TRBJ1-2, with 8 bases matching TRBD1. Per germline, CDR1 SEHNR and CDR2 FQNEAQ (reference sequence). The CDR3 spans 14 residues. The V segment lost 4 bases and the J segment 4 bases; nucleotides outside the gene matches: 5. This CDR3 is CASSSQGAPYGYTF. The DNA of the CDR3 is TGTGCCAGCAGCTCGCAGGGGGCCCCCTATGGCTACACCTTC.

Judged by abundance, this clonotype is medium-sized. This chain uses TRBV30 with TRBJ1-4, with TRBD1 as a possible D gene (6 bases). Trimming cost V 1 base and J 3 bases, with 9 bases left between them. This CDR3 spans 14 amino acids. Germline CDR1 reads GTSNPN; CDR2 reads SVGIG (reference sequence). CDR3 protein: CAWSGGGPNEKLFF. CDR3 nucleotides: TGTGCCTGGAGTGGCGGGGGGCCTAATGAAAAACTGTTTTTT.

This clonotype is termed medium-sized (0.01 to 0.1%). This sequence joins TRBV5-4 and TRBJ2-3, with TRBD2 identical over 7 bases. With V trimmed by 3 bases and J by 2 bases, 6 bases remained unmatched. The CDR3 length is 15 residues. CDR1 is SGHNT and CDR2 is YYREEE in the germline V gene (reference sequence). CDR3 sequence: CASSWGGSNTDTQYF. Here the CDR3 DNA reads TGTGCCAGCAGCTGGGGGGGTAGTAACACAGATACGCAGTATTTT.

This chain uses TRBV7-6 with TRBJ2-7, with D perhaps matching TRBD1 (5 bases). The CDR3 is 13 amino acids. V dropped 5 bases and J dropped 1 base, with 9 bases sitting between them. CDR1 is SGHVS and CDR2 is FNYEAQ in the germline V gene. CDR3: CASSLGPSYEQYF. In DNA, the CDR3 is TGTGCCAGCAGCCTGGGGCCTTCCTACGAGCAGTACTTC. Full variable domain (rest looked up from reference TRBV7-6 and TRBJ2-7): GAGVSQSPRYKVTKRGQDVALRCDPISGHVSLYWYRQALGQGPEFLTYFNYEAQQDKSGLPNDRFSAERPEGSISTLTIQRTEQRDSAMYRCASSLGPSYEQYFGPGTRLTVT.

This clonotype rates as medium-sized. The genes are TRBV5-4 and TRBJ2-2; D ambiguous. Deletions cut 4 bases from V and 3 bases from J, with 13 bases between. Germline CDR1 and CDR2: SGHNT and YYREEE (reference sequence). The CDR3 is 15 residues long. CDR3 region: CASSPSVSHTGELFF. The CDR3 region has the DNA TGTGCCAGCAGCCCCTCTGTGTCGCACACCGGGGAGCTGTTTTTT.

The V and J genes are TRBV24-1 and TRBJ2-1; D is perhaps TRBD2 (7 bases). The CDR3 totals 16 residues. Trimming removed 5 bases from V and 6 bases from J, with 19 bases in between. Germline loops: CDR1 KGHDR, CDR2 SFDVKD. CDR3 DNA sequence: TGTGCCACCAGTGGGGCTAGCGGTTCAGGGGTCAATGAGCAGTTCTTC. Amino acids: CATSGASGSGVNEQFF.

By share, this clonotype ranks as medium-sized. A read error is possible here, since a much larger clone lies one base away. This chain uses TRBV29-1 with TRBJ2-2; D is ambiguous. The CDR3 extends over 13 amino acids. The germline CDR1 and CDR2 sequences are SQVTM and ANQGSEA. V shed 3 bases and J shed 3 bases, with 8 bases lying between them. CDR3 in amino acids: CSVDTVYTGELFF. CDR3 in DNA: TGCAGCGTTGATACGGTGTACACCGGGGAGCTGTTTTTT.